Listed below are T cell receptor beta chains from one sample, sequenced in a study of T cells after yellow fever vaccination. TCRdb independently ran MiXCR on the 5' RACE reads; one entry per CDR3 protein. The table includes 150,000 to 200,000 distinct CDR3 sequences, approximately 6.2% detected once. Sequencing used CD4+ T cells sorted from PBMCs, obtained on the day of the first yellow fever vaccination. Receptor source: a man aged 18 to 35 who received the YFV17D yellow fever vaccine. The CDR3 runs from the conserved cysteine through the conserved F or W. Fields, in order: J gene, clone size, D gene, V gene, CDR3 DNA, CDR3 protein. The D gene is left open where the match is weak. Size is omitted from some rows. Given values are once, few, many or a class for expanded clones.

>TRBJ2-5|few|NA|TRBV7-9
TGTGCCAGCAGCGGAGGGACACTTTCGGCGGAGACCCAGTACTTC
CASSGGTLSAETQYF
>TRBJ1-1|few|NA|TRBV4-1
TGCGCCAGCAGCTCGACAGGCCAAACTGAAGCTTTCTTT
CASSSTGQTEAFF
>TRBJ2-3|many|TRBD1|TRBV27
TGTGCCAGCAGTTTATTAGGGACAGGGCCGACAGATACGCAGTATTTT
CASSLLGTGPTDTQYF
>TRBJ1-1|many|NA|TRBV6-1
TGTGCCAGCAGTGCTAGGTTGAACACTGAAGCTTTCTTT
CASSARLNTEAFF
>TRBJ1-1|many|NA|TRBV5-6
TGTGCCAGCAGCTCCCCCCTAAGGGTGAACACTGAAGCTTTCTTT
CASSSPLRVNTEAFF
>TRBJ2-7|NA|NA|TRBV11-3
TGTGCCAGCAGCTTAGGTCCGGGAAAGCAGTACTTC
CASSLGPGKQYF
>TRBJ2-1|NA|NA|TRBV30
TGTGGCTGGAGTGTACCCGACCCTTTGTTGGACAATGAGCAGTTCTTC
CGWSVPDPLLDNEQFF
>TRBJ1-4|many|TRBD1|TRBV7-9
TGTGCCAGCAATCGAGACAGGGGTAGTGAAAAACTGTTTTTT
CASNRDRGSEKLFF
>TRBJ2-3|NA|NA|TRBV10-2
TGCGCCAGCAGGAGGAACAGGGCCCTCACAGATACGCAGTATTTT
CASRRNRALTDTQYF
>TRBJ1-1|few|TRBD1|TRBV12-3/TRBV12-4
TGTGCCAGCACCAAGACAGGGACGAACACTGAAGCTTTCTTT
CASTKTGTNTEAFF
>TRBJ1-2|many|NA|TRBV2
TGTGCCAGCAGTCCGACGGGGGTGGCGGGCGGCTACACCTTC
CASSPTGVAGGYTF
>TRBJ2-3|many|TRBD2|TRBV20-1
TGCAGTGCTAGCCCCCCCGTCCAGCGGGGGGTAGATACGCAGTATTTT
CSASPPVQRGVDTQYF
>TRBJ1-1|few|NA|TRBV5-6
TGTGCCAGCAGCTTAAGTTGGGGGGACACTGAAGCTTTCTTT
CASSLSWGDTEAFF
>TRBJ1-6|few|NA|TRBV20-1
TGCAGTGCTAGTGGGGAAGTCCTCCGATCACCCCTCCACTTT
CSASGEVLRSPLHF
>TRBJ2-3|many|TRBD2|TRBV4-3
TGCGCCAGCAGCACGAGGGTCGGACTAGCGGGGGGGGTGCAGTATTTT
CASSTRVGLAGGVQYF
>TRBJ2-6|NA|NA|TRBV30
TGTGCCTGGAGTGTTCAGGGGGCCAACGTCCTGACTTTC
CAWSVQGANVLTF
>TRBJ1-1|many|NA|TRBV19
TGTGCCAGTAGTACCGGACGGACGGTGAACACTGAAGCTTTCTTT
CASSTGRTVNTEAFF
>TRBJ2-3|many|TRBD2|TRBV4-3
TGCGCCAGCAGCCAAGATCCCCTAGCGGGGGGTGCAGATACGCAGTATTTT
CASSQDPLAGGADTQYF
>TRBJ1-4|many|NA|TRBV9
TGTGCCAGCAGCGCCGACCCCGGAGTTGAAAAACTGTTTTTT
CASSADPGVEKLFF
>TRBJ1-1|NA|TRBD1|TRBV12-3/TRBV12-4
TGTGCCAGCAACCTGGACAGGGAGACTGAAGCTTTCTTT
CASNLDRETEAFF
>TRBJ2-5|many|NA|TRBV11-2
TGTGCCAGCAGCTTAGGGAATCTTGAGACCCAGTACTTC
CASSLGNLETQYF
>TRBJ2-6|many|NA|TRBV10-3
TGTGCCATCAGTGAGTCTGCCAGCAGGGCCAACGTCCTGACTTTC
CAISESASRANVLTF
>TRBJ1-2|many|NA|TRBV4-3
TGCGCCAGCAGCCAAGATCGGGTGGCGGGGATAGGCTACACCTTC
CASSQDRVAGIGYTF
>TRBJ2-3|few|NA|TRBV6-5
TGTGCCAGCAGTTACGGGGAGGATCCCCACACAGATACGCAGTATTTT
CASSYGEDPHTDTQYF
>TRBJ2-1|few|NA|TRBV5-1
TGCGCCAGCAGAAAAGGACGGGTTAGTGTCTTC
CASRKGRVSVF
>TRBJ2-5|many|NA|TRBV11-2
TGTGCCAGCAGCTTAGAGGACGGATATGAAGAGACCCAGTACTTC
CASSLEDGYEETQYF
>TRBJ2-7|few|NA|TRBV20-1
TGCAGTGCTGGCTGGTCGGGAACCTACGAGCAGTACTTC
CSAGWSGTYEQYF